This T cell receptor (beta chain) was profiled in a study of control samples from healthy donors and cancer patients. Libraries were prepared by immunoSEQ multiplex PCR; TCRdb keeps only in-frame clonotypes and omits some of them. The sample has 95,000 to 130,000 clones; over 90% are singletons. With 4 bases clipped from V and 0 bases from J, the junction kept 7 bases outside the gene matches. This CDR3 comprises 16 residues. Germline CDR1 and CDR2: SGDLS and YYNGEE. Sequenced input: blood. The clonotype comes from a man younger than 40 in good health. The gene calls are TRBV9 and TRBJ1-3, with 7 positions matching TRBD1. CDR3 residues: CASSPWGQFSGNTIYF. The CDR3 coding sequence is TGTGCCAGCAGCCCATGGGGACAGTTCTCTGGAAACACCATATATTTT.